These T cell receptor beta chains were read from a single sample in a study of T cell repertoires in ileal Crohn's disease. Generated by immunoSEQ multiplex PCR, the TCRdb table keeps only in-frame clones and is missing some. The data contain about 15,000 clones, about 90% of them singletons. The sequencing sample was made of ileal tissue. The receptors originated from an adult with Crohn's disease. Both conserved end residues are trimmed from each CDR3.

ASSIAGFTEAF	TRBV19
ASNRGTSGRETQY	TRBV7-9
ASSPTGDYNEQF	TRBV5-1
ATSSHEALNEKLF	TRBV15
ASSLLFSDTQY	TRBV7-3
ASSLQGYDTDTQY	TRBV5-1
ASSLRTSGASTDTQY	TRBV7-7
ASSPTGNEKLF	TRBV18
ASSLGVNLNEKLF	TRBV5-1
ASSLDGRANEQY	TRBV7-9
ASSLDVISSYNSPLH	TRBV7-8
ASSLGGSGSSYEQY	TRBV7-6
SVDGRDGGNTDTQY	TRBV29-1
ASSQDPGSTYNEQF	TRBV4-2
ASSHGTSTNTGELF	TRBV9
ASSQEITSGTNNEQF	TRBV4-2
ASSSRTGNMNTEAF	TRBV7-9
ASSLGRTGDTGNTIY	TRBV13
ASSPTGFFGETQY	TRBV5-4
ASSELAGGQY	TRBV6-1
ASSARFGEQY	TRBV7-3
ASSQQGANEQF	TRBV18
ASSLGQFYGYT	TRBV27
ASRRGGWNTEAF	TRBV6-5
ASSLFVGDTDTQY	TRBV7-9
ASSRTGGSGGQY	TRBV18
ASSPPGYGNIQY	TRBV5-4
ASSVSGTGGDEQY	TRBV6-1
ASSQGQGLYTEAF	TRBV4-2
ASSKSEQGQGNQETQY	TRBV21-1